This T cell receptor (beta chain) originates from a study of human T cells and chemical hapten exposure. Study as a whole: Sensitization used 2% DPC on around 2 cm by around 2 cm upper inner arm skin.

The CDR3 has 15 amino acids. Germline values: CDR1 MNHNY, CDR2 SVGAGI (reference sequence). J was trimmed by 4 bases and V by 4 bases; bases with no gene match: 8. One entry per CDR3 protein, called by TCRdb with MiXCR from the RACE reads. The table records more than 90,000 distinct CDR3 sequences, around 10% of them present only once. The time point is: patch test 2, 6 weeks after DPC sensitization. The sample's treatment: therapeutic diphenylcyclopropenone sensitization with weekly scalp DPC. The sequences come from whole blood, collected in connection with sensitization to the hapten diphenylcyclopropenone (DPC). The chain couples TRBV6-6 to TRBJ1-2; 8 positions agree with TRBD1. This sequence originates from a woman in her thirties or forties with alopecia areata. Some clones in this sample may be carry-over from other donors' samples. The CDR3 reads CASSFEAGGSYGYTF. The CDR3 bases are TGTGCCAGCAGTTTCGAGGCAGGGGGCTCCTATGGCTACACCTTC.